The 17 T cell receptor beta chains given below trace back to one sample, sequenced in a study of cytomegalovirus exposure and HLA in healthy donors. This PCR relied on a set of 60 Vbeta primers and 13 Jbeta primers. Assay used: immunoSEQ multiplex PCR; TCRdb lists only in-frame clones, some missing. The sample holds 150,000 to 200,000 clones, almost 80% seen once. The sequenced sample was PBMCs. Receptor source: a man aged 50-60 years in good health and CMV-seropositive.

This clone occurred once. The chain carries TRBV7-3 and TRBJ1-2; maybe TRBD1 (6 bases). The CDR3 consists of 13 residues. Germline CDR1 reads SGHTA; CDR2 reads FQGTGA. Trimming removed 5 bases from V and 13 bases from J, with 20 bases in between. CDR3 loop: CASSPGGLGVGTF. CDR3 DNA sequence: TGTGCCAGCAGCCCGGGGGGCCTGGGGGTAGGCACCTTC.

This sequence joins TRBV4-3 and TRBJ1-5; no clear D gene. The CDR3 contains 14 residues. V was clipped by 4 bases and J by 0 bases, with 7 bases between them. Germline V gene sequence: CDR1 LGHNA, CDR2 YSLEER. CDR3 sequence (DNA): TGCGCCAGCAGCCTTGACATTAGCAATCAGCCCCAGCATTTT. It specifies CASSLDISNQPQHF.

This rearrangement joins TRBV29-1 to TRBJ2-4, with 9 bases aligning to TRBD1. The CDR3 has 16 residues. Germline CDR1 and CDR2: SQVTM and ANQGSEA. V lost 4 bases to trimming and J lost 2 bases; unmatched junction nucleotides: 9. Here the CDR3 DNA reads TGCAGCGTTGTTGAGACAGGGGGGGTGACCAAAAACATTCAGTACTTC. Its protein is CSVVETGGVTKNIQYF.

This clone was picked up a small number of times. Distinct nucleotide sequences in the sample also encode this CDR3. Here the CDR3 reads CASSLQGANYGYTF. The CDR3 DNA sequence: TGTGCCAGCAGTCTTCAGGGGGCCAACTATGGCTACACCTTC. The J gene is TRBJ1-2, the V gene TRBV2, with TRBD1 matching over 8 bases. This CDR3 has 14 amino acids. CDR1 SNHLY and CDR2 FYNNEI come from the germline V gene. The trim removed 5 bases at V and 2 bases at J, leaving 4 bases unmatched.

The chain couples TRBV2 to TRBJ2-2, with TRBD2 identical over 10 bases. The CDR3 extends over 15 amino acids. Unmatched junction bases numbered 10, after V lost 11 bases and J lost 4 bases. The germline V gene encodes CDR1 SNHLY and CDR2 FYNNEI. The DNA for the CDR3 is TGTGCCTCTGATGGGGCTAGCGGGGGCACCGGGGAGCTGTTTTTT. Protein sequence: CASDGASGGTGELFF.

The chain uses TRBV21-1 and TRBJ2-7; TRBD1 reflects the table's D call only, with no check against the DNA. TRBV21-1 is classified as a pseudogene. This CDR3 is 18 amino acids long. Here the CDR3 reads CASSKAKDGRGNPYEQYF. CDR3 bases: TGTGCCAGCAGCAAAGCGAAAGATGGTAGGGGAAACCCCTACGAGCAGTACTTC.

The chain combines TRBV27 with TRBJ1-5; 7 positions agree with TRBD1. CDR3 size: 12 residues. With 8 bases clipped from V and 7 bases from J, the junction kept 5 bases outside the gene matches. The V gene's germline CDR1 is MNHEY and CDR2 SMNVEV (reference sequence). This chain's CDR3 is CASGQGGQPQHF. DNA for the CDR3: TGTGCCAGCGGTCAGGGGGGACAGCCCCAGCATTTT.

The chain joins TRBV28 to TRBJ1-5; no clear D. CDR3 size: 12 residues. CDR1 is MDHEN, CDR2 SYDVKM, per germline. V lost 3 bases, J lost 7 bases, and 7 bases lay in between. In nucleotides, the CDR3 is TGTGCCAGCAGTTTCCATTTGCAGCCCCAGCATTTT. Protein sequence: CASSFHLQPQHF.

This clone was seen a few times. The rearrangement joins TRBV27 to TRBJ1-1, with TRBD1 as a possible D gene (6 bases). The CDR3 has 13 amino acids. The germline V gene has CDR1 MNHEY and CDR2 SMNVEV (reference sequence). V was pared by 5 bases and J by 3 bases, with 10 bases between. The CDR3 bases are TGTGCCAGCAGTCGCACAGGGCACACTGAAGCTTTCTTT. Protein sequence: CASSRTGHTEAFF.

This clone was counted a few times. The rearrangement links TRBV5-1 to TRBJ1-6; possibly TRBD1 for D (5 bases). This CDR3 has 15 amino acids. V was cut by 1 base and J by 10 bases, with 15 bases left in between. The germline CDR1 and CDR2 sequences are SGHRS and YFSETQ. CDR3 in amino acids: CASSLRSGRESPLHF. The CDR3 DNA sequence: TGCGCCAGCAGCTTGAGGTCGGGGCGGGAATCACCCCTCCACTTT.

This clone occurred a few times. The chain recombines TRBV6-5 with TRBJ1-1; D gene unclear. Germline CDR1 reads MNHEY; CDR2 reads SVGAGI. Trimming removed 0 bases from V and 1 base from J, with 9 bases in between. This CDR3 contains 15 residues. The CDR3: CASSYSFQANTEAFF. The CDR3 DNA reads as TGTGCCAGCAGTTACTCGTTCCAGGCGAACACTGAAGCTTTCTTT.

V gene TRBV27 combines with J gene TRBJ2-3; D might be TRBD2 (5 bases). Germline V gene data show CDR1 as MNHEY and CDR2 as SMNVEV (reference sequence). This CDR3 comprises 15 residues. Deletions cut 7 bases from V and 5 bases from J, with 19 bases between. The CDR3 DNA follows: TGTGCCAGCACCTCACCAGCGGATTCCCTAGATACGCAGTATTTT. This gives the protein CASTSPADSLDTQYF.

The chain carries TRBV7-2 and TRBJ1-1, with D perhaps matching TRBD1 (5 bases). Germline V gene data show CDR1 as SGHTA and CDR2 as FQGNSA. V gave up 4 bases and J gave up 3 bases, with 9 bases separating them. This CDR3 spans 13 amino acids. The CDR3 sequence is CASSSQGYTEAFF. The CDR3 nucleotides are TGTGCCAGCAGCTCCCAGGGATACACTGAAGCTTTCTTT.

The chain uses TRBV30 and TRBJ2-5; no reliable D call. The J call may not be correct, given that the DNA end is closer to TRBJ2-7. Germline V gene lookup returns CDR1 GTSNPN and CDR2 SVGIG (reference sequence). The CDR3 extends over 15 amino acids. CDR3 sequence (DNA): TGTGCCTGGAGTGTACTTGGTGACCTTAACTACGAGCAGTACTTC. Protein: CAWSVLGDLNYEQYF.

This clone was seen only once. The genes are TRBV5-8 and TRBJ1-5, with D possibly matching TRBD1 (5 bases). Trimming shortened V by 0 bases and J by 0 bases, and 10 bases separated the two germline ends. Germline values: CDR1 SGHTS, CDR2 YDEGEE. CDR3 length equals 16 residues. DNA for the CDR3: TGTGCCAGCAGCTTGGTGGCAGGGCTTAGCAATCAGCCCCAGCATTTT. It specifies CASSLVAGLSNQPQHF.

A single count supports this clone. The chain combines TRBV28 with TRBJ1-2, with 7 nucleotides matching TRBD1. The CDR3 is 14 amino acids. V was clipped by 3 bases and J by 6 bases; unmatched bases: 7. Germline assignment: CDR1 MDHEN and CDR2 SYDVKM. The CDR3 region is CASSLDRLIDGYTF. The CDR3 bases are TGTGCCAGCAGTTTGGACAGGTTGATTGATGGCTACACCTTC.

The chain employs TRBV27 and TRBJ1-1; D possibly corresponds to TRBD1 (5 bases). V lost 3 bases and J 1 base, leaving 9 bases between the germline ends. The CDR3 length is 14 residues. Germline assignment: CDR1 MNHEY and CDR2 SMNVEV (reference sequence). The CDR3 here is CASSLTAENTEAFF. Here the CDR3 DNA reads TGTGCCAGCAGTTTGACAGCCGAGAACACTGAAGCTTTCTTT.